These T cell receptor beta chains were read from a single sample in a study of blood T cells in healthy people across ages. TCRdb re-called the 5' RACE reads with MiXCR, one entry per CDR3 protein. Of around 1,000,000 distinct CDR3 sequences listed, around two fifths are singletons. The sequenced material came from blood. The receptors originated from a man younger than 30 in good health. The CDR3 runs from the conserved cysteine through the conserved F or W. D genes are given only for firm matches. Rows give clone size only sometimes, using once, few, many, or a class for an expanded clone.

TRBJ1-2 | . | TRBV25-1 | few | TGTGCCAGCAGTGAATCCGGGAGGGGTCAACATGGCTACACCTTC | CASSESGRGQHGYTF
TRBJ2-7 | . | TRBV11-2 | . | TGTGCCAGCAACGGACAGTTTTTATACGAGCAGTACTTC | CASNGQFLYEQYF
TRBJ2-1 | TRBD1 | TRBV6-2/TRBV6-3 | few | TGTGCCAGCAGTTACGGACAGGGGGCGCATGGCGAGCAGTTCTTC | CASSYGQGAHGEQFF
TRBJ2-3 | TRBD1 | TRBV20-1 | . | TGCAGTGCTCCTGGACAGGGAGGCACAGATACGCAGTATTTT | CSAPGQGGTDTQYF
TRBJ1-4 | . | TRBV27 | . | TGTGCCAGCAGTTTCTCGGATGCAACTAATGAAAAACTGTTTTTT | CASSFSDATNEKLFF
TRBJ2-7 | . | TRBV28 | few | TGTGCCAGCAGTTTCGGCCTCTCCAGCGGATCCTACGAGCAGTACTTC | CASSFGLSSGSYEQYF
TRBJ2-1 | . | TRBV7-2 | few | TGTGCCAGCAGCTTATCCTTGACCAATGAGCAGTTCTTC | CASSLSLTNEQFF
TRBJ1-6 | . | TRBV20-1 | few | TGCAGTGCTAGAGATCGGGCGGCAGTGGACTATAATTCACCCCTCCACTTT | CSARDRAAVDYNSPLHF
TRBJ2-1 | . | TRBV5-1 | few | TGCGCCAGCAGCATCGGGATATACAATGAGCAGTTCTTC | CASSIGIYNEQFF
TRBJ2-1 | . | TRBV7-2 | . | TGTGCCAGCAGCTTAAACGGGGAGAGCTCCTACAATGATCAGTTCTTC | CASSLNGESSYNDQFF
TRBJ1-3 | . | TRBV18 | few | TGTGCCAGCTCACCGGACGGAAACTCTGGAAACACCATATATTTT | CASSPDGNSGNTIYF
TRBJ2-5 | . | TRBV12-3/TRBV12-4 | few | TGTGCCAGCAGTTTAGGTCCGGGGGTCGGCCAAGAGACCCAGTACTTC | CASSLGPGVGQETQYF
TRBJ2-1 | . | TRBV6-5 | few | TGTGCCAGCAGTTACGGGGCGGGAAGCTCCTACAATGAGCAGTTCTTC | CASSYGAGSSYNEQFF
TRBJ1-2 | TRBD1 | TRBV2 | . | TGTGCCAGGGGGAGCACCACAGGGGGCTATGGCTACACCTTC | CARGSTTGGYGYTF
TRBJ1-2 | . | TRBV6-2/TRBV6-3 | many | TGTGCCAGCAGTCACAACTATGGCTACACCTTC | CASSHNYGYTF
TRBJ2-1 | TRBD2 | TRBV10-3 | . | TGTGCCATCAGTGTCGGGGGGGCCGGCAATGAGCAGTTCTTC | CAISVGGAGNEQFF
TRBJ2-1 | . | TRBV21-1 | . | TGTGCCAGCAGCACGGGGACTAACGCCTACAATGAGCAGTTCTTC | CASSTGTNAYNEQFF
TRBJ1-2 | . | TRBV20-1 | many | TGCAGTGCTAGAGATAAGCGTGGCTACACCTTC | CSARDKRGYTF
TRBJ2-3 | TRBD2 | TRBV7-8 | few | TGTGCCAGCAGCGCGGAGGCTAGCGGGGGGTCGGATACGCAGTATTTT | CASSAEASGGSDTQYF
TRBJ2-4 | . | TRBV6-5 | . | TGTGCCAGCAGTTACTCCTCGTGGGCAGGGGGGATTCAGTACTTC | CASSYSSWAGGIQYF
TRBJ1-5 | . | TRBV27 | . | TGTGCCAGCAGTTCTCGGGGGAGGGATCAGCCCCAGCATTTT | CASSSRGRDQPQHF
TRBJ2-3 | . | TRBV6-5 | . | TGTGCCAGCAGTGGACCGGGCCCTATAGGGGATACGCAGTATTTT | CASSGPGPIGDTQYF
TRBJ2-5 | . | TRBV24-1 | . | TGTGCCACCAGTGATTTTCGGTCCTCCTTGTTCTTC | CATSDFRSSLFF
TRBJ2-3 | TRBD1 | TRBV25-1 | . | TGTGCCAGCAGTCTCAGCAAAGACAGGGGGGCAGATACGCAGTATTTT | CASSLSKDRGADTQYF
TRBJ2-7 | . | TRBV19 | . | TGTGCCAGTAGTAAGGGACCGAGCGAGCAGTACTTC | CASSKGPSEQYF
TRBJ1-5 | TRBD1 | TRBV4-1 | few | TGCGCCAGCAGCCAGGTCCCGGGACAGAATCAGCCCCAGCATTTT | CASSQVPGQNQPQHF
TRBJ2-7 | TRBD1 | TRBV20-1 | . | TGCAGTGCTAGTGAACCGGGACAGGGTGTCGGACAGTACTTC | CSASEPGQGVGQYF
TRBJ2-1 | TRBD2 | TRBV20-1 | . | TGCAGTGCCCGAAGTAAGCGGGGGGGCATATGGAATGAGCAGTTCTTC | CSARSKRGGIWNEQFF
TRBJ1-1 | . | TRBV11-2 | . | TGTGCCAGCACCAATCCGGGACATCTGAACACTGAAGCTTTCTTT | CASTNPGHLNTEAFF
TRBJ2-1 | . | TRBV9 | . | TGTGCCAGCAGTCAGGACAATAGGGTATCCTACAATGAGCAGTTCTTC | CASSQDNRVSYNEQFF
TRBJ2-4 | . | TRBV18 | . | TGTGCCAGCTCACCCGGGACGGATGGCCGGGCCAAAAACATTCAGTACTTC | CASSPGTDGRAKNIQYF
TRBJ2-5 | . | TRBV25-1 | few | TGTGCCAGCAGTGAATTGGCAGGGGAAGAGACCCAGTACTTC | CASSELAGEETQYF